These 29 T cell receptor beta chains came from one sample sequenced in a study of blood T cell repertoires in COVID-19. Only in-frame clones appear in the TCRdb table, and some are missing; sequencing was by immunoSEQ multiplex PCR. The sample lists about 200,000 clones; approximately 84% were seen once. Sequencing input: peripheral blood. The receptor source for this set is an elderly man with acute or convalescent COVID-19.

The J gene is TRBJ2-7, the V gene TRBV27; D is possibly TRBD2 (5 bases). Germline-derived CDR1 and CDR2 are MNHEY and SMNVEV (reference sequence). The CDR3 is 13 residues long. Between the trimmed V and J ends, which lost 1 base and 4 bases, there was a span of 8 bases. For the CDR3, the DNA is TGTGCCAGCAGTTTATTCCCGGGATACGAGCAGTACTTC. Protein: CASSLFPGYEQYF.

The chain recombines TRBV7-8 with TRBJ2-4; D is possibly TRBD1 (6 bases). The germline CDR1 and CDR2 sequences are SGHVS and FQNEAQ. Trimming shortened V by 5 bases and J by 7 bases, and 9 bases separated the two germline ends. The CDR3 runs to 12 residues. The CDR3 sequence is CASSITGNIQYF. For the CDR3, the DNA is TGTGCCAGCAGCATTACAGGGAACATTCAGTACTTC.

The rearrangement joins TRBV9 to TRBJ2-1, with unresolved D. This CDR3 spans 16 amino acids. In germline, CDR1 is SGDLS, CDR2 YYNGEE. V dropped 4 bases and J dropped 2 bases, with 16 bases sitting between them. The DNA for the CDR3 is TGTGCCAGCAGCTCTGTGGGCTACGCGACCTACAATGAGCAGTTCTTC. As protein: CASSSVGYATYNEQFF.

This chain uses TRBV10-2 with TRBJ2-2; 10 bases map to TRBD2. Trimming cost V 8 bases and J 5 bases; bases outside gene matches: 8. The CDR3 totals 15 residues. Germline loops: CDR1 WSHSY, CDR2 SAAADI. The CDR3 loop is CASRRGAGGTGELFF. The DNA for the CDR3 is TGCGCCAGCCGCCGGGGAGCGGGAGGGACCGGGGAGCTGTTTTTT.

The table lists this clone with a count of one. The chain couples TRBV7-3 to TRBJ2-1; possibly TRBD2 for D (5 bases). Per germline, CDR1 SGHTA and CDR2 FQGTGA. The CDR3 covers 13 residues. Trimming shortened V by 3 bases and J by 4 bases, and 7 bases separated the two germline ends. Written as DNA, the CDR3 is TGTGCCAGCAGCTTTGGGGAGTACAATGAGCAGTTCTTC. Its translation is CASSFGEYNEQFF.

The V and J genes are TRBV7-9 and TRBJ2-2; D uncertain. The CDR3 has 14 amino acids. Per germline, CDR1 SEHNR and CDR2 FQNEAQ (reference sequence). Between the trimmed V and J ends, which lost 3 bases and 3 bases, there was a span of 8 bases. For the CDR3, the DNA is TGTGCCAGCAGCTTTCGACTGGACACCGGGGAGCTGTTTTTT. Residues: CASSFRLDTGELFF.

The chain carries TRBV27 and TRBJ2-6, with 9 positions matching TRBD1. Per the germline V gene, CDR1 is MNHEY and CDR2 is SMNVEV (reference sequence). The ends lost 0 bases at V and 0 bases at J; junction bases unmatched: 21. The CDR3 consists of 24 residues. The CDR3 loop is CASSLSPYPLTGQGWNSGANVLTF. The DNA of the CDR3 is TGTGCCAGCAGTTTATCGCCCTATCCACTGACGGGACAGGGTTGGAACTCTGGGGCCAACGTCCTGACTTTC. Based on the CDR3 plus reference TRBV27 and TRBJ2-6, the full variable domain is EAQVTQNPRYLITVTGKKLTVTCSQNMNHEYMSWYRQDPGLGLRQIYYSMNVEVTDKGDVPEGYKVSRKEKRNFPLILESPSPNQTSLYFCASSLSPYPLTGQGWNSGANVLTFGAGSRLTVL.

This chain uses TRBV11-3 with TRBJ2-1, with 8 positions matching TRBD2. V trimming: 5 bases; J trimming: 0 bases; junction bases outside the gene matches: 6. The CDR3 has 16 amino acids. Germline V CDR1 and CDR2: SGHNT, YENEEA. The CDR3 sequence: CASSLTGTSSYNEQFF. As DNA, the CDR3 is TGTGCCAGCAGCCTGACCGGGACTAGCTCCTACAATGAGCAGTTCTTC.

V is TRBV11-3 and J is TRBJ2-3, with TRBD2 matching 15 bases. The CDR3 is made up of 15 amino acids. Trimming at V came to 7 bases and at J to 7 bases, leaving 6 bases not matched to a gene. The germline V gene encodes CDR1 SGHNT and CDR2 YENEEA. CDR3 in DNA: TGTGCCAGCACCACGGGACTAGCGGGAGGCTATACGCAGTATTTT. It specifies CASTTGLAGGYTQYF. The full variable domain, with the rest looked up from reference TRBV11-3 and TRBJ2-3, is EAGVVQSPRYKIIEKKQPVAFWCNPISGHNTLYWYLQNLGQGPELLIRYENEEAVDDSQLPKDRFSAERLKGVDSTLKIQPAELGDSAVYLCASTTGLAGGYTQYFGPGTRLTVL.

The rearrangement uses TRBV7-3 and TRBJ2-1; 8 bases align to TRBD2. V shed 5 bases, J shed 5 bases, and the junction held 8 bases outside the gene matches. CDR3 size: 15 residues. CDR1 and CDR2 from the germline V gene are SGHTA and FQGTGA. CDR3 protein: CASSRGLAANNEQFF. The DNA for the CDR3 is TGTGCCAGCAGCCGCGGACTAGCCGCAAACAATGAGCAGTTCTTC.

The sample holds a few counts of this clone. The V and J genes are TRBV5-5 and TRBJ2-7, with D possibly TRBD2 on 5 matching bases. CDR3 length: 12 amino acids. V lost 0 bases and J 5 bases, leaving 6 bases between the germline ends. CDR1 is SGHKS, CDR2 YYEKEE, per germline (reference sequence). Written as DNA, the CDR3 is TGTGCCAGCAGCTTGGCCGGGAACGAGCAGTACGTC. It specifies CASSLAGNEQYV.

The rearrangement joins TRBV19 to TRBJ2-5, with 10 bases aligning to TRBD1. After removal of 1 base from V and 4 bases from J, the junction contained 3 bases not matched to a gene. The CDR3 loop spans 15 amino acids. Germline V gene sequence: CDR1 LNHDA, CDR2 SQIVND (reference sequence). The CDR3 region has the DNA TGTGCCAGTAGTATAGGGACAGGGGGTGTAGAGACCCAGTACTTC. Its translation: CASSIGTGGVETQYF.

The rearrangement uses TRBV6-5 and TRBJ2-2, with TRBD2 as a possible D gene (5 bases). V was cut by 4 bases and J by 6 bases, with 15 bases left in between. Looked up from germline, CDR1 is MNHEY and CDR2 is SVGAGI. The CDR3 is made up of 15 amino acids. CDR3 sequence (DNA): TGTGCCAGCAGTTTGGTTCGGGGTTCGTCCGGGGAGCTGTTTTTT. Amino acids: CASSLVRGSSGELFF.

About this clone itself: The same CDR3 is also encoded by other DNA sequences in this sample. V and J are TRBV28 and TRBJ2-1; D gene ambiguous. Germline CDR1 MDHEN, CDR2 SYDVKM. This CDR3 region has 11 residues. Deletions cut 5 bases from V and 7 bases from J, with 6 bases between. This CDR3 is CASSPRNEQFF. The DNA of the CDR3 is TGTGCCAGCAGTCCTAGGAATGAGCAGTTCTTC.

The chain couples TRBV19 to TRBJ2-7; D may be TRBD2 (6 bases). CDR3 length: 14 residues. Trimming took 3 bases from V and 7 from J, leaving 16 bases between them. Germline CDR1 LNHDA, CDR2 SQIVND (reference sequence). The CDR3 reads CASSIRSGRDEQYF. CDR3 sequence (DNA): TGTGCCAGTAGTATTCGGTCGGGGCGGGATGAGCAGTACTTC.

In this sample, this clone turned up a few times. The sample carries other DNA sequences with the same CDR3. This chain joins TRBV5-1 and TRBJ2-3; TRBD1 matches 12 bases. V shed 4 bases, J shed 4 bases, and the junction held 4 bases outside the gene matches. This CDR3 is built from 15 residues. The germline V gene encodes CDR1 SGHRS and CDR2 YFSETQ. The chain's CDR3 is CASSGGTGGPDTQYF. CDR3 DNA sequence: TGCGCCAGCAGCGGAGGGACAGGGGGCCCAGATACGCAGTATTTT.

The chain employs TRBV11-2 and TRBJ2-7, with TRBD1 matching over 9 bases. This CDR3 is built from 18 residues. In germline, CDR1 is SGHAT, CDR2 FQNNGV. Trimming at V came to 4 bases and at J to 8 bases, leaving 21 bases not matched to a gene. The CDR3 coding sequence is TGTGCCAGCAGCTCACCCCTGGGGGGGGGACAGGGAGGGGGAAAGCAGTACTTC. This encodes CASSSPLGGGQGGGKQYF.

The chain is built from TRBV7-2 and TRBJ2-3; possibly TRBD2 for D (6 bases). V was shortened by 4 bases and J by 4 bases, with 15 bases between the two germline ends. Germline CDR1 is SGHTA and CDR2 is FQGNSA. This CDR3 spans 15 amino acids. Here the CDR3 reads CASSSSSARSDTQYF. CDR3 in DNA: TGTGCCAGCAGCTCCTCTAGCGCGCGCTCAGATACGCAGTATTTT.

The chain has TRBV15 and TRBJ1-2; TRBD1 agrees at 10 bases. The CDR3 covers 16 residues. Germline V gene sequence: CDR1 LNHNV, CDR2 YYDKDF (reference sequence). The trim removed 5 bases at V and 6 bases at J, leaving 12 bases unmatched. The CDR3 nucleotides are TGTGCCACCAGCGGGTGGCCGGACAGGGGGAGCGATGGCTACACCTTC. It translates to CATSGWPDRGSDGYTF.

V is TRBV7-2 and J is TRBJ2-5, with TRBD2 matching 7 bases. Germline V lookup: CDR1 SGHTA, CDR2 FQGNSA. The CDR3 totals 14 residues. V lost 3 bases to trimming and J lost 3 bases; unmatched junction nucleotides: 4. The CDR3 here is CASSFTSAKETQYF. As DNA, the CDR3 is TGTGCCAGCAGCTTTACTAGCGCCAAAGAGACCCAGTACTTC.

The CDR3 DNA follows: TGTGCCAGCAGCTTAAGACTCGCCTCCTACGAGCAGTACTTC. Translation: CASSLRLASYEQYF. This sequence joins TRBV13 and TRBJ2-7; D is unclear. The germline V and J ends were trimmed by 2 bases and 0 bases, with 8 bases remaining between them. There are 14 residues in the CDR3. Germline V gives CDR1 PRHDT, CDR2 FYEKMQ (reference sequence).

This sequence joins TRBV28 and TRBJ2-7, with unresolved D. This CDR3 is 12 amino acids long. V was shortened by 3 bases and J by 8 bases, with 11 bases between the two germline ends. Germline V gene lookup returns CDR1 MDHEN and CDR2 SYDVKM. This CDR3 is CASSFPEVQQYF. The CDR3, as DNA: TGTGCCAGCAGTTTCCCCGAGGTCCAGCAGTACTTC.

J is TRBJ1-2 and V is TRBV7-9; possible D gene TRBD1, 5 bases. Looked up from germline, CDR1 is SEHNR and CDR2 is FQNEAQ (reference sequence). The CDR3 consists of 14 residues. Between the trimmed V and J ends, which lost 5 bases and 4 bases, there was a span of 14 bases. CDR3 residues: CASSKGDSRYGYTF. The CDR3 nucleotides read TGTGCCAGCAGCAAAGGGGACTCTCGCTATGGCTACACCTTC.

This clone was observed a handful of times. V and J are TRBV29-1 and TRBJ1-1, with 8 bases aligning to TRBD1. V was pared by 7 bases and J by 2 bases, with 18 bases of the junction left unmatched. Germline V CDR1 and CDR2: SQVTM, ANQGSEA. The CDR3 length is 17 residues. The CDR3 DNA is TGCAGCGGACAACGGGCAGGGGGCTTTTCTAGTAACACTGAAGCTTTCTTT. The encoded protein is CSGQRAGGFSSNTEAFF.

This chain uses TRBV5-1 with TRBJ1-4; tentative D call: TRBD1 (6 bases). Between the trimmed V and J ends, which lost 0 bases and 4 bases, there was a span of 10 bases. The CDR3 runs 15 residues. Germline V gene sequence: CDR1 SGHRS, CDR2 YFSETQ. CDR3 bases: TGCGCCAGCAGCTTGGCGGACAGCATTAATGAAAAACTGTTTTTT. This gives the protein CASSLADSINEKLFF.

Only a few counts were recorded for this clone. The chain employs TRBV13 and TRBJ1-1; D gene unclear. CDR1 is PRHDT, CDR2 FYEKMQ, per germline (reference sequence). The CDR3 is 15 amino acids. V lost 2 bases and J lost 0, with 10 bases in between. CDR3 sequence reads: CASSLYEGLNTEAFF. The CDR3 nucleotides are TGTGCCAGCAGCTTATACGAGGGCTTGAACACTGAAGCTTTCTTT.

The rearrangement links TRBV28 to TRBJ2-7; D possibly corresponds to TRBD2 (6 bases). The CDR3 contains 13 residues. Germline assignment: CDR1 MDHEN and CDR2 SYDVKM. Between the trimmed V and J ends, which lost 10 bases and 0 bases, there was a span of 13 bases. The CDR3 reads CAIMGLPSYEQYF. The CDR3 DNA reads TGTGCCATAATGGGACTGCCCTCCTACGAGCAGTACTTC.

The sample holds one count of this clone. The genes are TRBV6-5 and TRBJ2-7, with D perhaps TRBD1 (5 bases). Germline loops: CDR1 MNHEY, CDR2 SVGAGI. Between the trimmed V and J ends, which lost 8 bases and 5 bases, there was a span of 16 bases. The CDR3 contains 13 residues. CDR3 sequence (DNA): TGTGCCAGCCAGGGCAACAATGACCACGAGCAGTACGTC. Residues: CASQGNNDHEQYV.

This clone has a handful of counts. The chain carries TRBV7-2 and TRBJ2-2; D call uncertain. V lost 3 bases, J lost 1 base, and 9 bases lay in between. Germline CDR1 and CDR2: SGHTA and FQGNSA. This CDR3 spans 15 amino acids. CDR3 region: CASSLLVVNTGELFF. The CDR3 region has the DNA TGTGCCAGCAGCTTGCTAGTGGTGAACACCGGGGAGCTGTTTTTT.